This TCR beta chain appears in the sequencing data of a study of Graves' ophthalmopathy and Graves' hyperthyroidism listed by TCRdb under 2018. With respect to the entire study: Peripheral blood samples were taken at the time of initial diagnosis, before any treatment was given. In five or six hyperthyroidism patients, T-cell repertoires of thyroid tissue and blood were compared. To explore V-J signatures that distinguish ophthalmopathy from hyperthyroidism, a discovery set of around 100 patients was enrolled, made up of roughly 41 with ophthalmopathy and 55 to 65 with stable hyperthyroidism. The study used signatures of the TCR beta repertoire to tell Graves' ophthalmopathy apart from Graves' hyperthyroidism and to predict which patients would progress to ophthalmopathy. In total, around 140 blood samples were TCR-sequenced: 40 to 45 ophthalmopathy, some 75 hyperthyroidism and about 17 hyperthyroidism-to-ophthalmopathy patients. Following sampling, methimazole starting at 30 mg daily was administered to hyperthyroidism patients, and high-dose intravenous methylprednisolone was administered to ophthalmopathy patients. The independent validation cohort included approximately 19 hyperthyroidism patients plus 17 patients who later progressed from hyperthyroidism to ophthalmopathy. Paper-wide results and their limitations: Most expanded thyroid clonotypes with a frequency above 0.001 also appeared in blood, which suggests that blood repertoires may reflect the immune response in the thyroid. In cross-validation, the 13-signature model distinguished ophthalmopathy from stable hyperthyroidism with approximately 88% sensitivity and around 81% specificity, and in the test set the corresponding values were roughly 80% and 76%. No statistical method was used to set the sample size in advance, and the investigators knew which group each participant was assigned to. In validation, the model predicted ophthalmopathy progression with about 71% sensitivity and around 72% specificity; some 13 predicted patients were CT-confirmed with GO in a median of approximately six months.

This clonotype was detected ten times or more. Its antigen is still unknown. Base qualities were left out, and no much larger clone turns up one base away. For repertoire sequencing, the TCR beta CDR3 regions were amplified from RNA transcripts. The first round was an RT-PCR using HTBI primers with the Qiagen OneStep RT-PCR kit, and this first round was followed by a second-round multiplex PCR, then size selection and purification. The libraries underwent paired-end sequencing with 100 bp reads on an Illumina HiSeq2000. Under the source paper's analysis protocol: Reads were processed with SOAPnuke, discarding reads with adapters, uncalled bases, mean Phred below 15, or no exact constant-primer or identifier match. COPE v1.2.5 was used to merge high-quality paired reads. Clonotypes were defined as unique nucleotide sequences and were aligned to IMGT TRB V, D and J references using MiTCR v1.1. The analysis was limited to V-J combinations with a frequency above 0.0001, which together covered approximately 99% of the repertoires. For each V-J combination, a TCR clonal expansion and chaos score was defined as F50 clonal expansion divided by the chaos observed in the TCRdist matrix. Welch's t-statistics and random forest were used to reduce features to 10 to 15 V-J combinations, which were fed into a naive Bayes classifier. The Morisita-Horn index was used to measure how similar the thyroid and blood repertoires were. The public reads were reprocessed in TCRdb via fastp at Q25 and MiXCR, keeping in-frame beta chains. Rows merge per CDR3 protein into single entries with the most common DNA and genes. The V and J calls shown here were made by TCRdb, not taken from the authors' results. The sample table lists about 640,000 distinct CDR3 sequences, more than 40% of them with a count of one. Of the sample, around 3.3% is held by the ten largest clones.

Patients with ophthalmopathy had moderately to severely active disease, with a Clinical Activity Score of 3 or more, a NOSPECS grade of 4 or more, and a disease duration of less than 3 months. Patients with other autoimmune diseases, uncontrolled infections, pregnancy or lactation were excluded from the study. Diagnosis was based on clinical symptoms, serum thyroxine, TRAb, thyroid ultrasound and orbital computed tomography. Ficoll-Paque density gradient centrifugation was used to isolate PBMCs from approximately 11 ml of fresh peripheral blood. Total RNA was extracted with Trizol reagent and quality-checked on an Agilent 2100 Bioanalyzer. From V the trimming removes 6 bases and from J it removes 7 bases, while the gene matches leave 7 bases of the junction unaccounted for. Reading from cysteine to phenylalanine, the CDR3 counts 14 amino acids. The sequence is cut down to CDR3 DNA, 42 bases in frame from base 1. Sequences SGHAT (CDR1) and FQNNGV (CDR2) are obtained from the germline V gene.

The sample consisted of peripheral blood. This sequence originates from an adult man with Graves' ophthalmopathy. This chain joins TRBV11-2 to TRBJ1-2; 11 of the junction bases match TRBD1. The CDR3 region reads CASRSLGTGGGYTF. The nucleotide sequence reads as follows: TGTGCCAGCAGATCATTGGGGACAGGGGGTGGCTACACCTTC.